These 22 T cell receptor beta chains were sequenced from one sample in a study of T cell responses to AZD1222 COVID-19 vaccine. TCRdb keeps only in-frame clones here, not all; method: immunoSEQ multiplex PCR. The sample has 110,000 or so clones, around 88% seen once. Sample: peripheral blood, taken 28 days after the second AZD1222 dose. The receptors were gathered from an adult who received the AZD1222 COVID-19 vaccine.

Written as DNA, the CDR3 is TGCGCCAGCAGTGATTATGGGGAATATCAGCCCCAGCATTTT. It yields the protein CASSDYGEYQPQHF. The genes are TRBV10-2 and TRBJ1-5; no clear D. Germline CDR1 reads WSHSY; CDR2 reads SAAADI. V was clipped by 3 bases and J by 5 bases, with 11 bases between them. This CDR3 spans 14 amino acids.

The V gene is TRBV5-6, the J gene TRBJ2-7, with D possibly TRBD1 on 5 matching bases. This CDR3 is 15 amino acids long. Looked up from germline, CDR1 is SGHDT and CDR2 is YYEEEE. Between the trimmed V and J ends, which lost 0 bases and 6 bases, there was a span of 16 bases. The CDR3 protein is CASSLEAGQGFEQYF. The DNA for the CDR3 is TGTGCCAGCAGCTTGGAGGCCGGGCAGGGCTTCGAGCAGTACTTC.

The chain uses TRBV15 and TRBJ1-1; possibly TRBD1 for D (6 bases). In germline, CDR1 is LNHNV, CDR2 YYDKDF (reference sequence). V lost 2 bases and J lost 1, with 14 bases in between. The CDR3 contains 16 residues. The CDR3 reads CATSRKYKGQNTEAFF. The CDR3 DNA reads TGTGCCACCAGCAGAAAATATAAGGGACAGAACACTGAAGCTTTCTTT.

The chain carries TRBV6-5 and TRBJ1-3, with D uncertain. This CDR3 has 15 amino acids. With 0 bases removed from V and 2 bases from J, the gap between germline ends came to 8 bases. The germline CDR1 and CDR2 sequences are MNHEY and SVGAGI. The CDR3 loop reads CASSYSRNPGNTIYF. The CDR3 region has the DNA TGTGCCAGCAGTTACTCGAGGAACCCTGGAAACACCATATATTTT.

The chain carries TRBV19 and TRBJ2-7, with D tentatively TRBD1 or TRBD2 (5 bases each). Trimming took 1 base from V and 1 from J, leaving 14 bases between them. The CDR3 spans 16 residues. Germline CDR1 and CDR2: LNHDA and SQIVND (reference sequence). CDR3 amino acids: CASSIVTLGRSYEQYF. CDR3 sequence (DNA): TGTGCCAGTAGTATAGTGACCCTGGGACGATCCTACGAGCAGTACTTC.

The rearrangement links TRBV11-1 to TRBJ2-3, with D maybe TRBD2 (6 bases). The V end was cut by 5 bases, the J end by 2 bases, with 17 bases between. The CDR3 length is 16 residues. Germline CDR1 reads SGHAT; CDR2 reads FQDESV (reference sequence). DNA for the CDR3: TGTGCCAGCAGCCCCCGGAGCGGGTCGGTCACAGATACGCAGTATTTT. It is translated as CASSPRSGSVTDTQYF.

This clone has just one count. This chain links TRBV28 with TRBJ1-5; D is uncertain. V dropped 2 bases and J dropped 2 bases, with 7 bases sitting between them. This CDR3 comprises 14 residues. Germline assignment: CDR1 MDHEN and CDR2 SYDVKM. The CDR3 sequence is CASSLLEGNQPQHF. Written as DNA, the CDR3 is TGTGCCAGCAGTTTACTGGAAGGCAATCAGCCCCAGCATTTT.

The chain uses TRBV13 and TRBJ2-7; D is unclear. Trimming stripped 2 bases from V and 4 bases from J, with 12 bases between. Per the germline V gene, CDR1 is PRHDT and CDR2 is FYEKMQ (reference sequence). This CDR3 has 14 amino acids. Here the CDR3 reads CASSLRQDSYEQYF. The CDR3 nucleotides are TGTGCCAGCAGCTTAAGGCAGGATTCTTACGAGCAGTACTTC.

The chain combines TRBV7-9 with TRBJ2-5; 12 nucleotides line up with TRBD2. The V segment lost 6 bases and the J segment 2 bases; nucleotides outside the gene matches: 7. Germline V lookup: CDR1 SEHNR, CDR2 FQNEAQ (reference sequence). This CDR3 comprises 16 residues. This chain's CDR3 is CASRWTSGAGQETQYF. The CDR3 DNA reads TGTGCCAGCAGATGGACTAGCGGGGCAGGACAAGAGACCCAGTACTTC.

CDR3 bases: TGTGCCAGCAATTTGATAGGGAATCAGCCCCAGCATTTT. Amino acids: CASNLIGNQPQHF. The chain employs TRBV6-5 and TRBJ1-5; no firm D call. This CDR3 is built from 13 residues. Per germline, CDR1 MNHEY and CDR2 SVGAGI. V was pared by 7 bases and J by 4 bases, with 11 bases between.

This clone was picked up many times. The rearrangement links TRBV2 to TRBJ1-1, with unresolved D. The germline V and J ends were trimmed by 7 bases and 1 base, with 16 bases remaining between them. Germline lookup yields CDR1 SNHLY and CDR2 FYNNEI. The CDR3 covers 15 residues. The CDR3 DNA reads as TGTGCCAGCACCGGAAGACATGTCGCGAACACTGAAGCTTTCTTT. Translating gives CASTGRHVANTEAFF.

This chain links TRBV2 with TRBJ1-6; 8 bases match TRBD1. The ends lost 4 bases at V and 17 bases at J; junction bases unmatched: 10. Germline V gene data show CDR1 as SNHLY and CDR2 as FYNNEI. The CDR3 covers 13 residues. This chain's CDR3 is CASSGWDRPSFHF. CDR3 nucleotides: TGTGCCAGCAGTGGGTGGGACAGGCCCTCCTTCCACTTT. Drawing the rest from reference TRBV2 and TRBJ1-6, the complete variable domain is EPEVTQTPSHQVTQMGQEVILRCVPISNHLYFYWYRQILGQKVEFLVSFYNNEISEKSEIFDDQFSVERPDGSNFTLKIRSTKLEDSAMYFCASSGWDRPSFHFGNGTRLTVT.

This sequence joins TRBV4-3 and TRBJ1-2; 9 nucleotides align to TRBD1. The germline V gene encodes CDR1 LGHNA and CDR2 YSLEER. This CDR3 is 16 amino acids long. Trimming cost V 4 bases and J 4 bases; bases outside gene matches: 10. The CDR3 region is CASSPEQGARLYGYTF. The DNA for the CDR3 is TGCGCCAGCAGCCCAGAACAGGGGGCGCGGCTCTATGGCTACACCTTC.

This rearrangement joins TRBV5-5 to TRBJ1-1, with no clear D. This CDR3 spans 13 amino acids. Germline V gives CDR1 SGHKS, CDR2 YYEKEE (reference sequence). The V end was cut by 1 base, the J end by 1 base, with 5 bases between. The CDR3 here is CASSLRQNTEAFF. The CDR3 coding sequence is TGTGCCAGCAGCTTGAGGCAGAACACTGAAGCTTTCTTT.

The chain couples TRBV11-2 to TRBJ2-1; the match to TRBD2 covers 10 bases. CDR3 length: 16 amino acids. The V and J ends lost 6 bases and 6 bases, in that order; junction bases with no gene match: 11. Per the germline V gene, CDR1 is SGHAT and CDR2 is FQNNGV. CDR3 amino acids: CASSSLLAGATNEQFF. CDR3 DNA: TGTGCCAGCAGTTCCCTCCTAGCGGGGGCGACCAATGAGCAGTTCTTC.

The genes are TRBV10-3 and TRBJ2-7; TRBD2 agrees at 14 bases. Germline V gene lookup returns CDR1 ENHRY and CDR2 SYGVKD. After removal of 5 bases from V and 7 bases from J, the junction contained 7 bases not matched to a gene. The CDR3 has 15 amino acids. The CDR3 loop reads CAISLGLAGAREQYF. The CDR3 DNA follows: TGTGCCATCAGTTTGGGACTAGCGGGGGCGAGGGAGCAGTACTTC.

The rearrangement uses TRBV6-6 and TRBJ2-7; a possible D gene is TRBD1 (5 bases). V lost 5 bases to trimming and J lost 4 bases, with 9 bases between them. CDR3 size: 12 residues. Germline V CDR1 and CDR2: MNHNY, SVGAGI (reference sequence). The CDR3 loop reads CASSADRYEQYF. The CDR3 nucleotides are TGTGCCAGCAGTGCCGACAGATACGAGCAGTACTTC.

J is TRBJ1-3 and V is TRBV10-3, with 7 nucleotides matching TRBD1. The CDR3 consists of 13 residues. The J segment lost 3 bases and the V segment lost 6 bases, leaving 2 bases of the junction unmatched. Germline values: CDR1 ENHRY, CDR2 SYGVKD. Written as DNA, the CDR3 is TGTGCCATCAGCGGGACAGATGGAAACACCATATATTTT. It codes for CAISGTDGNTIYF.

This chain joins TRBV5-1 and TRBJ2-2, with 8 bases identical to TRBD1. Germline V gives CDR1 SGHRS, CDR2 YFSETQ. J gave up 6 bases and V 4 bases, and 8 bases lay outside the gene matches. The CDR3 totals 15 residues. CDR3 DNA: TGCGCCAGCAGCGATCCAGGGGGCGGGGCCGGGGAGCTGTTTTTT. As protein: CASSDPGGGAGELFF.

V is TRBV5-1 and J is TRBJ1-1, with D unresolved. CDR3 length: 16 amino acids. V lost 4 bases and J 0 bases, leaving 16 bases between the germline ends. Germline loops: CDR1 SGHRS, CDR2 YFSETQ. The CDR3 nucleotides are TGCGCCAGCAGCATAAACACCGGACCAATGAACACTGAAGCTTTCTTT. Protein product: CASSINTGPMNTEAFF.

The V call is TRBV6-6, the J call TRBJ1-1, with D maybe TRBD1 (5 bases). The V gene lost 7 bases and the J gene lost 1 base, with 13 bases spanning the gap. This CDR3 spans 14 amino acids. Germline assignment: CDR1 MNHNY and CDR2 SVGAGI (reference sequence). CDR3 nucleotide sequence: TGTGCCAGCACCGAGGGACGGCGGAACACTGAAGCTTTCTTT. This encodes CASTEGRRNTEAFF.

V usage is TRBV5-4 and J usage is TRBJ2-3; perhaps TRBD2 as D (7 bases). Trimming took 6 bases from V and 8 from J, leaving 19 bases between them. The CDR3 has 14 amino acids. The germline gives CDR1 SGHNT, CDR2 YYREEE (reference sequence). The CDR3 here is CASNSGGLDGTQYF. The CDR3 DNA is TGTGCCAGCAATTCCGGGGGGCTTGATGGTACGCAGTATTTT.